Described below is a single TCR beta chain sequence and its context. What it binds is unknown. The germline gene is not matched at one end of the junction; a read error may be the cause. The primer mix had 60 Vbeta and 13 Jbeta primers. Method: immunoSEQ multiplex PCR; TCRdb's copy keeps in-frame clones and lacks some. Of approximately 180,000 clones listed, around four fifths are singletons. Germline V lookup: CDR1 MNHNS, CDR2 SASEGT. This CDR3 region has 14 residues. The data stem from a study of cytomegalovirus exposure and HLA in healthy donors. Overall study: About 179 million T cells yielded 110 million or so unique TCR beta sequences in earlier analysis. Study-wide results and limits: For presence/absence analyses, sequencing depth was assumed to be roughly uniform across donors. The study labeled more than 150 TCR beta chains cytomegalovirus-associated. Analysis performed later showed TCR beta chains linked to HLA being more clonally expanded than equally common others.

The chain recombines TRBV6-1 with TRBJ2-5; 8 nucleotides match TRBD1. The sequenced sample consisted of PBMCs. This TCR came from a girl aged 5-17 years in good health and CMV-seropositive. CDR3 DNA sequence: TGTGCCAGCAGGGAAGACAGGGGACGGGAGACCCAGTACTTC. Its protein product is CASREDRGRETQYF.